One and the same sample provided the 23 T cell receptor beta chains below, sequenced in a study of T-cell reconstitution after alpha-beta-depleted transplantation in children. Preparation of the TCRbeta library was carried out with unique molecular identifiers. Each CDR3 protein gets one entry after TCRdb re-called the PCR reads with MiXCR. This table has roughly 340,000 distinct CDR3 sequences, around 15% appearing once. Sample: PBMCs, mostly from graft donor cells, taken 360 days after TCRalphabeta/CD19-depleted stem cell transplant. The receptors were sampled from a male patient aged 2-15 years who had a stem cell transplant for acute lymphoblastic leukemia, so the T cells may come from the graft donor.

On this clonotype itself: The junction differs from germline at one of its ends, possibly a read error. The J gene is TRBJ2-3, the V gene TRBV5-1, with 8 nucleotides matching TRBD2. Per the germline V gene, CDR1 is SGHRS and CDR2 is YFSETQ. The CDR3 is 17 residues long. The chain's CDR3 is CAISTGTSRLDTDTQYF. The CDR3 bases are TGCGCCATCAGCACCGGGACTAGTAGATTGGACACAGATACGCAGTATTTT.

There are a few counts of this clonotype. The chain carries TRBV6-1 and TRBJ2-3; D remains ambiguous. Germline CDR1 and CDR2: MNHNS and SASEGT. The V end lost 6 bases, the J end lost 2 bases, and 15 bases lay between the germline ends. This CDR3 is built from 15 residues. Here the CDR3 DNA reads TGTGCCAGCAGCCCTCATGTCCTACCCACAGATACGCAGTATTTT. Translating gives CASSPHVLPTDTQYF.

This clonotype was found a few times. V and J are TRBV28 and TRBJ2-2; D may be TRBD1 (6 bases). Looked up from germline, CDR1 is MDHEN and CDR2 is SYDVKM. The CDR3 totals 18 residues. The V end lost 3 bases, the J end lost 0 bases, and 17 bases lay between the germline ends. This chain's CDR3 is CASSFPLGQKTNTGELFF. The CDR3 DNA reads TGTGCCAGCAGTTTCCCCTTGGGACAAAAAACGAACACCGGGGAGCTGTTTTTT.

This clonotype was seen only a few times. This chain links TRBV3-1 with TRBJ2-3; 7 nucleotides align to TRBD2. CDR1 is LGHDT, CDR2 YNNKEL, per germline (reference sequence). J was trimmed by 5 bases and V by 3 bases; bases with no gene match: 11. The CDR3 is 16 amino acids. For the CDR3, the DNA is TGTGCCAGCAGCCAGGAACCGACTAGCATACAAGATACGCAGTATTTT. Encoded protein: CASSQEPTSIQDTQYF.

The chain carries TRBV20-1 and TRBJ2-7; 10 bases are a match to TRBD2. Germline V lookup: CDR1 DFQATT, CDR2 SNEGSKA (reference sequence). Germline trimming cut 3 bases from V and 0 bases from J; bases unmatched to any gene: 5. CDR3 length: 15 amino acids. Here the CDR3 reads CSASRGLASSYEQYF. The DNA for the CDR3 is TGCAGTGCTAGCCGGGGACTAGCGAGCTCCTACGAGCAGTACTTC.

The gene calls are TRBV12-3 or TRBV12-4 and TRBJ1-6, with TRBD1 as a possible D gene (6 bases). V lost 6 bases to trimming and J lost 5 bases, with 14 bases between them. CDR3 length: 15 residues. Here the CDR3 reads CASSPGTPNNSPLHF. The CDR3 coding sequence is TGTGCCAGCAGCCCGGGGACACCAAATAATTCACCCCTCCACTTT.

Only a few counts were recorded for this clonotype. The chain links TRBV4-2 to TRBJ2-3; 11 nucleotides align to TRBD2. The germline V gene encodes CDR1 LGHNA and CDR2 YNFKEQ. The CDR3 covers 16 residues. Trimming cost V 1 base and J 4 bases; bases outside gene matches: 4. CDR3 in amino acids: CASSQALAGGPDTQYF. For the CDR3, the DNA is TGTGCCAGCAGCCAAGCCCTAGCGGGAGGTCCAGATACGCAGTATTTT.

V gene TRBV12-3 or TRBV12-4 combines with J gene TRBJ2-3; D may correspond to TRBD1 or TRBD2 (5 bases each). The CDR3 has 19 amino acids. V dropped 1 base and J dropped 6 bases, with 26 bases sitting between them. CDR3 coding DNA: TGTGCCAGCAGTTTAGTGAATACGGTGGAGAGGGGACCGGCGGATACGCAGTATTTT. Its protein product is CASSLVNTVERGPADTQYF.

The rearrangement links TRBV20-1 to TRBJ2-1; weak D call: TRBD2 (6 bases). The ends were cut back, 2 bases at V and 6 bases at J, with 20 bases in the middle. The CDR3 is 16 amino acids. Looked up from germline, CDR1 is DFQATT and CDR2 is SNEGSKA (reference sequence). The CDR3 DNA reads as TGCAGTGCTAGAAAGCCGAGACTAGACCCCCGCAATGAGCAGTTCTTC. Encoded protein: CSARKPRLDPRNEQFF.

Only a few counts were recorded for this clonotype. V usage is TRBV28 and J usage is TRBJ2-4, with 8 bases matching TRBD1. The CDR3 runs 16 residues. With V trimmed by 6 bases and J by 1 base, 8 bases remained unmatched. Per the germline V gene, CDR1 is MDHEN and CDR2 is SYDVKM. The CDR3 region is CASSPNRGRAKNIQYF. DNA of the CDR3: TGTGCCAGCAGCCCGAACAGGGGGAGGGCCAAAAACATTCAGTACTTC.

Regarding this clonotype: A much larger clone lies a single base off, so this may be a read error. Because it lacks the conserved phenylalanine or tryptophan at the end, this CDR3 is likely a read error. The chain carries TRBV12-3 or TRBV12-4 and TRBJ2-7, with a possible D match to TRBD1 (6 bases). Trimming removed 4 bases at V and 6 bases at J, with 25 bases between. The CDR3 is 17 residues long. This CDR3 reads CASSSLLLRQATVEQYL. Written as DNA, the CDR3 is TGTGCCAGCAGTTCCCTCTTACTAAGACAGGCGACGGTCGAGCAGTACTTG.

V and J are TRBV20-1 and TRBJ2-1, with TRBD2 matching over 7 bases. The CDR3 is made up of 14 amino acids. Germline V gene lookup returns CDR1 DFQATT and CDR2 SNEGSKA (reference sequence). Losses at the gene ends were 4 bases for V and 2 bases for J; bases not matched to a gene: 5. For the CDR3, the DNA is TGCAGTGCTACGTCCAGCGGGACCTACAATGAGCAGTTCTTC. It encodes CSATSSGTYNEQFF.

This clonotype has a handful of counts. CDR3 bases: TGTGCCAGCAGCTTATGGGTGCGGGAGGGCAACGATGAGCAGTTCTTC. It specifies CASSLWVREGNDEQFF. The chain couples TRBV7-3 to TRBJ2-1; 9 nucleotides match TRBD2. CDR1 is SGHTA and CDR2 is FQGTGA in the germline V gene. V trimming: 2 bases; J trimming: 8 bases; junction bases outside the gene matches: 10. This CDR3 is 16 amino acids long.

This clonotype was seen only a few times. The V gene is TRBV6-2 or TRBV6-3, the J gene TRBJ2-3; D is possibly TRBD1 (5 bases). Trimming removed 2 bases from V and 0 bases from J, with 12 bases in between. CDR3 length: 16 amino acids. Germline CDR1 MNHEY, CDR2 SVGEGT. The CDR3 bases are TGTGCCAGCAGTTACGGGGCAACAGCTAGCACAGATACGCAGTATTTT. It translates to CASSYGATASTDTQYF.

The chain is built from TRBV5-1 and TRBJ2-7; 7 bases align to TRBD2. This CDR3 spans 15 amino acids. Looked up from germline, CDR1 is SGHRS and CDR2 is YFSETQ. V was clipped by 4 bases and J by 5 bases; unmatched bases: 12. For the CDR3, the DNA is TGCGCCAGCAGCGTCAGCGGGGACCGGCTGGACGAGCAGTACTTC. This codes for CASSVSGDRLDEQYF.

The chain has TRBV7-6 and TRBJ2-2; D is unresolved. The germline CDR1 and CDR2 sequences are SGHVS and FNYEAQ. Trimming stripped 5 bases from V and 7 bases from J, with 11 bases between. The length of the CDR3 is 13 residues. In DNA, the CDR3 is TGTGCCAGCAGCCCCCGAGTTTTCGGGGAGCTGTTTTTT. Protein product: CASSPRVFGELFF.

This clonotype occurred a few times. The J gene is TRBJ2-2, the V gene TRBV4-2; 7 bases are a match to TRBD1. CDR1 and CDR2 from the germline V gene are LGHNA and YNFKEQ. V was clipped by 1 base and J by 4 bases; unmatched bases: 12. The CDR3 has 18 amino acids. CDR3 coding DNA: TGTGCCAGCAGCCAAGGCGGTCTGAGGGGGCGCATCACCGGGGAGCTGTTTTTT. It yields the protein CASSQGGLRGRITGELFF.

This clonotype was seen a few times. This CDR3 reads CASSPARLAPYEQYF. As DNA, the CDR3 is TGTGCCAGCTCACCCGCGAGACTAGCGCCCTACGAGCAGTACTTC. The chain is built from TRBV18 and TRBJ2-7, with TRBD2 matching 8 bases. The V gene's germline CDR1 is KGHSH and CDR2 LQKENI. With V trimmed by 3 bases and J by 2 bases, 6 bases remained unmatched. This CDR3 spans 15 amino acids. Looking up the rest from reference TRBV18 and TRBJ2-7 gives the full variable domain: NAGVMQNPRHLVRRRGQEARLRCSPMKGHSHVYWYRQLPEEGLKFMVYLQKENIIDESGMPKERFSAEFPKEGPSILRIQQVVRGDSAAYFCASSPARLAPYEQYFGPGTRLTVT.

This clonotype was counted ten times or more. The genes are TRBV20-1 and TRBJ2-1, with TRBD2 identical over 7 bases. The CDR3 consists of 14 residues. The V gene end was trimmed by 2 bases and the J gene end by 9 bases; junction bases not matched to a gene: 10. CDR1 DFQATT and CDR2 SNEGSKA come from the germline V gene (reference sequence). DNA of the CDR3: TGCAGTGCTAGACAGCCAGCGGGATTGGTTGAGCAGTTCTTC. Translation gives CSARQPAGLVEQFF.

This clonotype was seen ten or more times. V gene TRBV7-2 combines with J gene TRBJ1-4; unclear D gene. CDR3 length: 15 amino acids. V was pared by 1 base and J by 0 bases, with 6 bases between. Germline V lookup: CDR1 SGHTA, CDR2 FQGNSA. Written as DNA, the CDR3 is TGTGCCAGCAGCTTAGTGGCAGCAACTAATGAAAAACTGTTTTTT. It codes for CASSLVAATNEKLFF.

This clonotype has only a few counts. The gene calls are TRBV7-8 and TRBJ2-7, with 7 bases that match TRBD2. CDR1 is SGHVS, CDR2 FQNEAQ, per germline. There are 14 residues in the CDR3. The J segment lost 2 bases and the V segment lost 1 base, leaving 2 bases of the junction unmatched. CDR3 loop: CASSLVGTTYEQYF. Written as DNA, the CDR3 is TGTGCCAGCAGCTTAGTCGGGACTACCTACGAGCAGTACTTC.

In its sample, this clonotype was seen a few times. V usage is TRBV4-3 and J usage is TRBJ2-1; TRBD1 aligns across 10 bases. The CDR3 consists of 16 residues. With V trimmed by 0 bases and J by 6 bases, 5 bases remained unmatched. CDR1 is LGHNA, CDR2 YSLEER, per germline. CDR3 loop: CASSQDQRTGGNEQFF. The CDR3 region has the DNA TGCGCCAGCAGCCAAGATCAGAGGACAGGGGGCAATGAGCAGTTCTTC.

The table lists this clonotype with a few counts. The chain is built from TRBV25-1 and TRBJ2-5; D is possibly TRBD1 or TRBD2 (5 bases each). The CDR3 runs to 16 residues. Trimming took 1 base from V and 4 from J, leaving 16 bases between them. From germline, CDR1 is MGHDK and CDR2 SYGVNS. The CDR3 spells CASSEWGVGGGETQYF. For the CDR3, the DNA is TGTGCCAGCAGTGAATGGGGCGTAGGTGGGGGAGAGACCCAGTACTTC. The complete variable domain, with remaining parts taken from reference TRBV25-1 and TRBJ2-5, reads EADIYQTPRYLVIGTGKKITLECSQTMGHDKMYWYQQDPGMELHLIHYSYGVNSTEKGDLSSESTVSRIRTEHFPLTLESARPSHTSQYLCASSEWGVGGGETQYFGPGTRLLVL.